The 19 T cell receptor beta chains below all came from one sample that was sequenced in a study of T cells in Graves' hyperthyroidism and ophthalmopathy. The source material, RNA transcripts, was used to amplify TCR beta CDR3 regions. Researchers ran a first-round RT-PCR on the TCR CDR3 using the HTBI primer set. MiXCR, run by TCRdb on the multiplex PCR reads, gives a single entry per CDR3 protein. The sample contains hundreds of thousands of distinct CDR3 sequences, 40% to 55% of which appear only once. Material for sequencing was peripheral blood or thyroid tissue (not recorded which). The receptors come from a woman between 18 and 30 years old with Graves' hyperthyroidism.

CDR3 residues: CASSLPRDSSMYEQYF. CDR3 DNA: TGTGCCAGCAGCCTGCCCCGGGACAGCTCGATGTACGAGCAGTACTTC. This chain joins TRBV7-9 and TRBJ2-7, with 7 bases identical to TRBD1. The germline V gene has CDR1 SEHNR and CDR2 FQNEAQ (reference sequence). The CDR3 is made up of 16 amino acids. Trimming took 5 bases from V and 4 from J; bases not matched to a gene: 14.

This clonotype was detected a few times. This rearrangement joins TRBV7-9 to TRBJ2-6; a possible D gene is TRBD1 (6 bases). The CDR3 length is 17 residues. CDR1 is SEHNR, CDR2 FQNEAQ, per germline (reference sequence). V shed 5 bases and J shed 1 base, with 15 bases lying between them. CDR3 sequence (DNA): TGTGCCAGCAGCCCCGCCCAGGGGATATCTGGGGCCAACGTCCTGACTTTC. It yields the protein CASSPAQGISGANVLTF.

The rearrangement joins TRBV14 to TRBJ1-2, with a possible D match to TRBD1 (6 bases). The CDR3 is 14 residues long. Per germline, CDR1 SGHDN and CDR2 FVKESK. Trimming cost V 1 base and J 5 bases, with 11 bases left between them. Here the CDR3 DNA reads TGTGCCAGCAGCCAAGTTGGGGGCTGGTATGGCTACACCTTC. Translation: CASSQVGGWYGYTF.

This clonotype turned up a few times. The chain carries TRBV7-9 and TRBJ1-1; D is unclear. V lost 1 base, J lost 11 bases, and 17 bases lay in between. The CDR3 runs 14 residues. Germline CDR1 reads SEHNR; CDR2 reads FQNEAQ (reference sequence). Written as DNA, the CDR3 is TGTGCCAGCAGCTTAGACGGGCAAGGGCGTGGGGCTTTCTTT. It is translated as CASSLDGQGRGAFF.

This clonotype was observed a few times. This chain uses TRBV6-5 with TRBJ1-2, with D tentatively TRBD1 (5 bases). CDR1 MNHEY and CDR2 SVGAGI come from the germline V gene. V shed 4 bases and J shed 0 bases, with 12 bases lying between them. CDR3 length equals 15 residues. DNA for the CDR3: TGTGCCAGCAGTTTTCAGGGAACAGCTAACTATGGCTACACCTTC. Protein sequence: CASSFQGTANYGYTF.

The V and J genes are TRBV19 and TRBJ1-2; 7 nucleotides agree with TRBD1. The CDR3 contains 14 residues. After removal of 11 bases from V and 4 bases from J, the junction contained 13 bases not matched to a gene. In germline, CDR1 is LNHDA, CDR2 SQIVND (reference sequence). The CDR3: CAGTPTGQIYGYTF. In DNA, the CDR3 is TGTGCCGGTACCCCCACGGGACAGATCTATGGCTACACCTTC. Together with reference TRBV19 and TRBJ1-2, the CDR3 gives the full variable domain: DGGITQSPKYLFRKEGQNVTLSCEQNLNHDAMYWYRQDPGQGLRLIYYSQIVNDFQKGDIAEGYSVSREKKESFPLTVTSAQKNPTAFYLCAGTPTGQIYGYTFGSGTRLTVV.

The rearrangement joins TRBV7-9 to TRBJ1-5; possible D gene TRBD1, 5 bases. Trimming cost V 2 bases and J 7 bases, with 12 bases left between them. CDR1 is SEHNR, CDR2 FQNEAQ, per germline (reference sequence). The CDR3 contains 14 residues. CDR3 amino acids: CASSLNPGSQPQHF. In DNA, the CDR3 is TGTGCCAGCAGCTTAAATCCAGGGAGCCAGCCCCAGCATTTT. The variable domain in full, completed from reference TRBV7-9 and TRBJ1-5, reads DTGVSQNPRHKITKRGQNVTFRCDPISEHNRLYWYRQTLGQGPEFLTYFQNEAQLEKSRLLSDRFSAERPKGSFSTLEIQRTEQGDSAMYLCASSLNPGSQPQHFGDGTRLSIL.

This chain uses TRBV29-1 with TRBJ1-2; D remains ambiguous. CDR1 is SQVTM and CDR2 is ANQGSEA in the germline V gene. Trimming cost V 0 bases and J 4 bases, with 9 bases left between them. The CDR3 has 13 residues. In DNA form, the CDR3 reads TGCAGCGTTGAAGATACAGTTGGCTATGGCTACACCTTC. This codes for CSVEDTVGYGYTF.

This clonotype was counted only a few times. An end of the junction differs from the germline gene, which may be a read error. The chain employs TRBV10-3 and TRBJ2-5; D perhaps matches TRBD2 (6 bases). Germline V CDR1 and CDR2: ENHRY, SYGVKD. The CDR3 runs to 15 residues. CDR3 bases: TGTGCCAGCAGTTTGCGGGGCTCCCTCCAAGAGACCCAGTACTTC. It encodes CASSLRGSLQETQYF.

The rearrangement joins TRBV7-8 to TRBJ2-7; 7 nucleotides align to TRBD1. The CDR3 covers 13 residues. Germline V gives CDR1 SGHVS, CDR2 FQNEAQ. The CDR3 DNA follows: TGTGCTCGGGACAGCCTGAGCTCCTACGAGCAGTACTTC. Residues: CARDSLSSYEQYF.

The chain employs TRBV29-1 and TRBJ2-3, with 14 bases matching TRBD2. The CDR3 sequence is 15 residues long. Germline CDR1 reads SQVTM; CDR2 reads ANQGSEA. J was trimmed by 1 base and V by 6 bases; bases with no gene match: 3. CDR3 in DNA: TGCAGCGTAGAGACTAGCGGGAGGGGCACAGATACGCAGTATTTT. Translation: CSVETSGRGTDTQYF.

The genes are TRBV20-1 and TRBJ1-5; D not resolved. CDR3 length: 14 residues. V gave up 3 bases and J gave up 2 bases, with 11 bases separating them. Germline V lookup: CDR1 DFQATT, CDR2 SNEGSKA (reference sequence). DNA of the CDR3: TGCAGTGCTAGCGGTCTGAGGGGCAATCAGCCCCAGCATTTT. This gives the protein CSASGLRGNQPQHF.

The rearrangement uses TRBV7-9 and TRBJ2-7; a weak D match, TRBD2 (5 bases). Trimming removed 1 base at V and 7 bases at J, with 8 bases between. This CDR3 has 12 amino acids. CDR1 SEHNR and CDR2 FQNEAQ come from the germline V gene (reference sequence). The CDR3 spells CASSLEIAEQYF. CDR3 nucleotides: TGTGCCAGCAGCTTAGAGATAGCGGAGCAGTACTTC.

This clonotype has ten or more counts. This chain uses TRBV7-9 with TRBJ1-5; D is unresolved. Trimming removed 5 bases from V and 1 base from J, with 9 bases in between. This CDR3 has 14 residues. The V gene's germline CDR1 is SEHNR and CDR2 FQNEAQ (reference sequence). CDR3 coding DNA: TGTGCCAGCAGCCCAACTGAAAGCAATCAGCCCCAGCATTTT. This gives the protein CASSPTESNQPQHF.

In this sample, this clonotype turned up many times. The CDR3 region has the DNA TGTGCCAGCAGTGGATGGGACAGCAGAAACACTGAAGCTTTCTTT. This translates into CASSGWDSRNTEAFF. This rearrangement joins TRBV2 to TRBJ1-1, with TRBD1 identical over 7 bases. Germline values: CDR1 SNHLY, CDR2 FYNNEI. V trimming: 4 bases; J trimming: 2 bases; junction bases outside the gene matches: 7. CDR3 length: 15 amino acids.

This clonotype was observed many times. V usage is TRBV15 and J usage is TRBJ1-4; possible D gene TRBD1, 6 bases. Germline V CDR1 and CDR2: LNHNV, YYDKDF (reference sequence). The CDR3 length is 16 residues. With 0 bases removed from V and 3 bases from J, the gap between germline ends came to 11 bases. The CDR3 region is CATSRDSGAANEKLFF. In nucleotides, the CDR3 is TGTGCCACCAGCAGAGATTCGGGGGCGGCTAATGAAAAACTGTTTTTT.

This clonotype has a single count. This chain connects TRBV11-1 to TRBJ1-1; D is perhaps TRBD1 (6 bases). CDR3 size: 16 residues. Germline V gene sequence: CDR1 SGHAT, CDR2 FQDESV (reference sequence). V lost 5 bases, J lost 7 bases, and 23 bases lay in between. CDR3 in amino acids: CASSPAQGLPRIEAFF. The CDR3 DNA is TGTGCCAGCAGCCCCGCCCAGGGGCTCCCGCGGATTGAAGCTTTCTTT.

There are many counts of this clonotype. This chain's CDR3 is CASSEQGLDYEQYF. CDR3 nucleotide sequence: TGCGCCAGCAGCGAACAGGGGCTTGACTACGAGCAGTACTTC. V is TRBV5-1 and J is TRBJ2-7, with 7 bases identical to TRBD1. The CDR3 length is 14 residues. The germline V gene has CDR1 SGHRS and CDR2 YFSETQ. V lost 4 bases and J lost 3; bases outside the gene matches: 7.

A word on this clonotype: A much larger clone is a single base away; this may be a read error. The chain couples TRBV11-2 to TRBJ2-7; perhaps D is TRBD1 or TRBD2 (5 bases each). CDR1 and CDR2 from the germline V gene are SGHAT and FQNNGV. The CDR3 extends over 12 amino acids. CDR3 sequence: CASSSTRGEQHF. DNA for the CDR3: TGTGCCAGCAGTTCGACGAGGGGCGAGCAGCACTTC. The full variable domain, completed using reference TRBV11-2 and TRBJ2-7, is EAGVAQSPRYKIIEKRQSVAFWCNPISGHATLYWYQQILGQGPKLLIQFQNNGVVDDSQLPKDRFSAERLKGVDSTLKIQPAKLEDSAVYLCASSSTRGEQHFGPGTRLTVT.